The clone carrying this T cell receptor beta chain was observed a few times. This sample stems from a study of T cell changes during pregnancy in multiple sclerosis. Clones were read by immunoSEQ multiplex PCR, and TCRdb kept only the in-frame ones, dropping some. The sample lists some 39,000 clones, approximately 90% occurring once. Germline V gives CDR1 SQVTM, CDR2 ANQGSEA. Trimming removed 7 bases from V and 4 bases from J; junction bases left unmatched: 8. This CDR3 spans 14 amino acids. The source was CD4+ T cells from peripheral blood mononuclear cells, collected in the second trimester of pregnancy. This receptor was identified in a female donor in good health, enrolled as a control in a pregnancy study. The V call is TRBV29-1, the J call TRBJ2-2; 8 bases are a match to TRBD1. The CDR3 spells CSAYRGATTGELFF. The CDR3 DNA reads as TGCAGCGCCTACAGGGGGGCGACCACCGGGGAGCTGTTTTTT.